These 24 T cell receptor beta chains were all obtained from the same sample, sequenced in a study of T cell responses to AZD1222 COVID-19 vaccine. Sequencing was performed with immunoSEQ multiplex PCR; in TCRdb, only in-frame clones are kept and a portion is missing. In the table there are 150,000 to 200,000 clones, about 92% of which are singletons. Sequenced material: peripheral blood, taken 28 days after the second AZD1222 dose. The receptors stem from an adult who received the AZD1222 COVID-19 vaccine.

The genes are TRBV7-8 and TRBJ2-7; 8 bases align to TRBD2. CDR3 length: 15 amino acids. CDR1 and CDR2 from the germline V gene are SGHVS and FQNEAQ. With V trimmed by 4 bases and J by 0 bases, 5 bases remained unmatched. The CDR3 loop reads CASSYLAGHSYEQYF. As DNA, the CDR3 is TGTGCCAGCAGCTATTTAGCGGGGCACTCCTACGAGCAGTACTTC.

This chain links TRBV7-8 with TRBJ2-7; D call uncertain. Germline assignment: CDR1 SGHVS and CDR2 FQNEAQ. V was clipped by 2 bases and J by 3 bases, with 8 bases between them. This CDR3 contains 13 residues. CDR3 nucleotide sequence: TGTGCCAGCAGCTTATATAGGAACTACGAGCAGTACTTC. It encodes CASSLYRNYEQYF.

About this clone itself: Mismatch with germline at one junction end may stem from a read error. The V and J genes are TRBV29-1 and TRBJ2-1; 13 bases fit TRBD2. The CDR3 consists of 14 residues. Germline assignment: CDR1 SQVTM and CDR2 ANQGSEA. The CDR3 DNA reads as TGCAGCGTTGTAAAGACTAGCGGGGGGTATGAGCTGTTCTTC. This encodes CSVVKTSGGYELFF.

CDR3 coding DNA: TGCGCCAGCAGTGAGAGACAGAACGAGCAGTACTTC. Translating gives CASSERQNEQYF. This chain joins TRBV10-2 and TRBJ2-7; possibly TRBD1 for D (5 bases). From germline, CDR1 is WSHSY and CDR2 SAAADI. V was trimmed by 2 bases and J by 5 bases, leaving 7 bases between them. This CDR3 comprises 12 residues.

The chain combines TRBV7-9 with TRBJ1-4; maybe TRBD1 (5 bases). There are 15 residues in the CDR3. V was shortened by 1 base and J by 5 bases, with 11 bases between the two germline ends. Germline V gene data show CDR1 as SEHNR and CDR2 as FQNEAQ (reference sequence). CDR3 in amino acids: CASSLEYGGNEKLFF. Here the CDR3 DNA reads TGTGCCAGCAGCTTAGAGTACGGGGGGAATGAAAAACTGTTTTTT.

The chain recombines TRBV2 with TRBJ1-2; D is ambiguous. Per germline, CDR1 SNHLY and CDR2 FYNNEI. There are 14 residues in the CDR3. Trimming took off 8 bases at V and 8 bases at J, with 21 bases between the two ends. The CDR3 DNA follows: TGTGCCAGCCCCCCTCATATGGGTGGAGAGGGCTACACCTTC. Its protein product is CASPPHMGGEGYTF. Drawing the rest from reference TRBV2 and TRBJ1-2, the complete variable domain is EPEVTQTPSHQVTQMGQEVILRCVPISNHLYFYWYRQILGQKVEFLVSFYNNEISEKSEIFDDQFSVERPDGSNFTLKIRSTKLEDSAMYFCASPPHMGGEGYTFGSGTRLTVV.

The chain is built from TRBV5-6 and TRBJ1-2, with 9 positions matching TRBD1. This CDR3 contains 14 residues. CDR1 and CDR2 (germline): SGHDT, YYEEEE. The J segment lost 10 bases and the V segment lost 3 bases, leaving 10 bases of the junction unmatched. CDR3: CASSWGTGIVDYTF. CDR3 DNA: TGTGCCAGCAGCTGGGGGACAGGGATAGTCGACTACACCTTC. Full variable domain (rest looked up from reference TRBV5-6 and TRBJ1-2): DAGVTQSPTHLIKTRGQQVTLRCSPKSGHDTVSWYQQALGQGPQFIFQYYEEEERQRGNFPDRFSGHQFPNYSSELNVNALLLGDSALYLCASSWGTGIVDYTFGSGTRLTVV.

The V gene is TRBV6-4, the J gene TRBJ2-1, with D possibly TRBD2 on 7 matching bases. V was shortened by 10 bases and J by 4 bases, with 17 bases between the two germline ends. Per germline, CDR1 MRHNA and CDR2 SNTAGT. The CDR3 loop spans 14 amino acids. The DNA for the CDR3 is TGTGCCACCCTTGGGGAGGGGGTATACAATGAGCAGTTCTTC. It translates to CATLGEGVYNEQFF.

The chain is built from TRBV18 and TRBJ2-7; 8 bases match TRBD1. V gave up 3 bases and J gave up 4 bases; unmatched junction bases: 8. The CDR3 is 15 amino acids. CDR1 and CDR2 (germline): KGHSH, LQKENI. The CDR3 sequence is CASSPTRQGTYEQYF. The DNA for the CDR3 is TGTGCCAGCTCACCGACGAGACAGGGGACGTACGAGCAGTACTTC.

The rearrangement uses TRBV5-1 and TRBJ1-4, with a tentative D call TRBD1 (5 bases). Trimming shortened V by 4 bases and J by 0 bases, and 13 bases separated the two germline ends. Germline CDR1 reads SGHRS; CDR2 reads YFSETQ. CDR3 length: 16 amino acids. The CDR3 sequence: CASSPGALATNEKLFF. The CDR3 coding sequence is TGCGCCAGCAGCCCTGGGGCCCTTGCAACTAATGAAAAACTGTTTTTT.

The chain carries TRBV9 and TRBJ1-4; TRBD1 is a possible D gene (5 bases). The V end lost 3 bases, the J end lost 3 bases, and 12 bases lay between the germline ends. Germline V lookup: CDR1 SGDLS, CDR2 YYNGEE. The length of the CDR3 is 15 residues. The CDR3: CASSARQSPNEKLFF. CDR3 coding DNA: TGTGCCAGCAGCGCCCGACAGTCTCCTAATGAAAAACTGTTTTTT.

The chain couples TRBV6-6 to TRBJ1-1; 7 nucleotides match TRBD1. Germline V gives CDR1 MNHNY, CDR2 SVGAGI (reference sequence). The CDR3 is made up of 15 amino acids. V dropped 7 bases and J dropped 7; count of bases not matched to a gene: 15. The CDR3 nucleotides are TGTGCCAGCACCTCAGATTGGACAGGACCGTATGAAGCTTTCTTT. Translation: CASTSDWTGPYEAFF.

The gene calls are TRBV4-1 and TRBJ1-2; unclear D gene. This CDR3 contains 12 residues. The germline V gene has CDR1 MGHRA and CDR2 YSYEKL. V shed 0 bases and J shed 8 bases, with 7 bases lying between them. CDR3: CASSQDWEGYTF. CDR3 DNA sequence: TGCGCCAGCAGCCAAGATTGGGAGGGCTACACCTTC.

J is TRBJ1-1 and V is TRBV28; D remains unclear. CDR3 size: 11 residues. Germline lookup yields CDR1 MDHEN and CDR2 SYDVKM. V was cut by 5 bases and J by 1 base, with 2 bases left in between. The CDR3 sequence: CASSENTEAFF. CDR3 bases: TGTGCCAGCAGTGAGAACACTGAAGCTTTCTTT.

The J gene is TRBJ1-3, the V gene TRBV7-9; maybe TRBD1 (6 bases). Between the trimmed V and J ends, which lost 5 bases and 0 bases, there was a span of 11 bases. Germline values: CDR1 SEHNR, CDR2 FQNEAQ (reference sequence). The CDR3 covers 15 residues. CDR3: CASSATGFSGNTIYF. CDR3 coding DNA: TGTGCCAGCAGCGCGACAGGCTTCTCTGGAAACACCATATATTTT.

The J gene is TRBJ2-3, the V gene TRBV7-3, with a tentative D call TRBD2 (7 bases). Germline V gene data show CDR1 as SGHTA and CDR2 as FQGTGA. Trimming took off 0 bases at V and 8 bases at J, with 15 bases between the two ends. The CDR3 runs to 15 residues. This chain's CDR3 is CASSLTYGGLGTQYF. The CDR3 nucleotides are TGTGCCAGCAGCTTAACGTACGGGGGGCTGGGTACGCAGTATTTT. Full variable domain (missing parts from reference TRBV7-3 and TRBJ2-3): GAGVSQTPSNKVTEKGKYVELRCDPISGHTALYWYRQSLGQGPEFLIYFQGTGAADDSGLPNDRFFAVRPEGSVSTLKIQRTERGDSAVYLCASSLTYGGLGTQYFGPGTRLTVL.

V and J are TRBV5-4 and TRBJ2-2; D is uncertain. The CDR3 length is 16 residues. Trimming took off 4 bases at V and 4 bases at J, with 17 bases between the two ends. The V gene's germline CDR1 is SGHNT and CDR2 YYREEE (reference sequence). Here the CDR3 DNA reads TGTGCCAGCAGCCCCCCCGGTGGAGCAAGCACCGGGGAGCTGTTTTTT. This sequence encodes CASSPPGGASTGELFF.

J is TRBJ2-7 and V is TRBV30, with TRBD2 matching 7 bases. J was trimmed by 5 bases and V by 3 bases; bases with no gene match: 10. In germline, CDR1 is GTSNPN, CDR2 SVGIG (reference sequence). CDR3 length equals 14 residues. The CDR3 coding sequence is TGTGCCTGGAGCCCAGATAGCGGGTCTAACGAGCAGTACTTC. Amino acid sequence: CAWSPDSGSNEQYF.

Concerning this clone itself: At one end the junction does not follow the germline gene, possibly because of a read error. The rearrangement links TRBV10-3 to TRBJ1-1; tentatively, D is TRBD1 (6 bases). This CDR3 has 13 residues. CDR1 is ENHRY and CDR2 is SYGVKD in the germline V gene. CDR3 sequence (DNA): TGTGCCGTCAGGGGCGGGAGGGACACTGAAGCTTTCTTT. Translating it yields CAVRGGRDTEAFF.

The chain recombines TRBV9 with TRBJ2-7, with D perhaps TRBD1 or TRBD2 (6 bases each). Germline values: CDR1 SGDLS, CDR2 YYNGEE. CDR3 length equals 15 residues. V was cut by 3 bases and J by 0 bases, with 13 bases left in between. The CDR3 DNA reads as TGTGCCAGCAGCGCAGGGGCGGGGACCTCCTACGAGCAGTACTTC. It codes for CASSAGAGTSYEQYF.

The V and J genes are TRBV4-1 and TRBJ2-1; a weak D match, TRBD2 (6 bases). This CDR3 contains 14 residues. The germline V gene encodes CDR1 MGHRA and CDR2 YSYEKL. Trimming took off 0 bases at V and 7 bases at J, with 10 bases between the two ends. CDR3 DNA sequence: TGCGCCAGCAGCCAAGAAACTAGCCGGAATGAGCAGTTCTTC. Translation gives CASSQETSRNEQFF.

The chain uses TRBV19 and TRBJ1-5, with a weak D call TRBD1 (5 bases). The CDR3 consists of 15 residues. V shed 10 bases and J shed 3 bases, with 19 bases lying between them. Germline lookup yields CDR1 LNHDA and CDR2 SQIVND (reference sequence). CDR3 sequence (DNA): TGTGCCACCAGGACCCCCAACGGGGCCAATCAGCCCCAGCATTTT. Its protein is CATRTPNGANQPQHF.

CDR3 sequence (DNA): TGTGCCTGGAGTAATACAGGGATAGGCGGCTACACCTTC. This codes for CAWSNTGIGGYTF. V gene TRBV30 combines with J gene TRBJ1-2; tentative D call: TRBD1 (6 bases). The CDR3 has 13 residues. V was clipped by 2 bases and J by 8 bases, with 15 bases between them. Germline CDR1 and CDR2: GTSNPN and SVGIG (reference sequence).

A single count supports this clone. Distinct nucleotide sequences in the sample also encode this CDR3. The chain links TRBV9 to TRBJ2-2, with D tentatively TRBD2 (5 bases). Germline CDR1 is SGDLS and CDR2 is YYNGEE. The CDR3 has 13 amino acids. V was cut by 3 bases and J by 5 bases, with 8 bases left in between. The CDR3 sequence: CASSAGGTGELFF. As DNA, the CDR3 is TGTGCCAGCAGCGCCGGCGGGACCGGGGAGCTGTTTTTT.